A selection of T cell receptor beta chains follows, all from one sample in a study of blood T cell repertoires in COVID-19. Data came from immunoSEQ multiplex PCR; TCRdb stores just in-frame clones and leaves some out. The data hold about 400,000 clones, with about 89% observed a single time. Sample: PBMCs or T cells enriched from blood (not recorded which). All receptors come from a man in his forties in a cohort exposed to, infected with or recovered from COVID-19 (not recorded which). The CDR3 runs from the conserved cysteine through the conserved F or W. A D gene is named only where the DNA matches it firmly. Some rows have no size entry. The others give once, few or many, or a class for an expanded clone.

.	.	TRBV11-2	TRBJ2-1	CASSGRTIDEQFF	TGTGCCAGCAGCGGAAGGACAATCGATGAGCAGTTCTTC
.	TRBD1	TRBV5-1	TRBJ2-3	CASSPNRDRGTDTQYF	TGCGCCAGCAGCCCGAATCGGGACAGGGGAACAGATACGCAGTATTTT
.	.	TRBV4-1	TRBJ1-4	CASSQGQVGEKLFF	TGCGCCAGCAGCCAAGGTCAGGTTGGTGAAAAACTGTTTTTT
.	.	TRBV6-1	TRBJ1-2	CASSEVTGSTF	TGTGCCAGCAGTGAAGTCACAGGTTCCACCTTC
once	TRBD2	TRBV6-5	TRBJ2-5	CASSYSGLASQETQYF	TGTGCCAGCAGTTACTCGGGACTAGCGTCACAAGAGACCCAGTACTTC
.	TRBD1	TRBV5-1	TRBJ2-7	CASNSGQGHEQYF	TGCGCCAGCAACTCGGGACAGGGCCACGAGCAGTACTTC
once	TRBD1	TRBV19	TRBJ2-7	CASSAGTGLYEQYF	TGTGCCAGTAGTGCCGGGACAGGGCTATACGAGCAGTACTTC
.	TRBD2	TRBV24-1	TRBJ2-1	CATSDPGGGREDEQFF	TGTGCCACCAGTGATCCCGGGGGCGGGAGGGAGGATGAGCAGTTCTTC
.	TRBD2	TRBV5-1	TRBJ2-3	CASSLAASGSTDTQYF	TGCGCCAGCAGCTTGGCCGCTAGCGGTAGCACAGATACGCAGTATTTT
.	TRBD2	TRBV6-5	TRBJ2-5	CASSPTTSGRGDQYF	TGTGCCAGCAGTCCTACAACTAGCGGGAGGGGGGACCAGTACTTC
once	TRBD1	TRBV2	TRBJ1-3	CASSGQGARNTIYF	TGTGCCAGCTCCGGACAGGGGGCAAGAAACACCATATATTTT
few	TRBD1	TRBV5-4	TRBJ1-1	CASSLPGQGVTEAFF	TGTGCCAGCAGCTTGCCGGGACAGGGGGTAACTGAAGCTTTCTTT
once	TRBD2	TRBV6-2/TRBV6-3	TRBJ2-7	CASSAGGPYEQYF	TGTGCCAGCAGTGCGGGAGGGCCCTACGAGCAGTACTTC
.	TRBD1	TRBV10-1	TRBJ2-7	CASSDGTGAYEQYF	TGCGCCAGCAGTGATGGGACAGGGGCCTACGAGCAGTACTTC
.	TRBD2	TRBV7-9	TRBJ2-1	CASSPWGGGLRDEQFF	TGTGCCAGCAGCCCCTGGGGGGGAGGGCTAAGGGATGAGCAGTTCTTC
.	.	TRBV6-5	TRBJ2-7	CASGRTTPDEQYF	TGTGCCAGCGGAAGGACTACCCCCGACGAGCAGTACTTC
once	.	TRBV29-1	TRBJ2-7	CSVTAWGRPYEQYF	TGCAGCGTAACGGCCTGGGGGCGTCCTTACGAGCAGTACTTC
.	.	TRBV18	TRBJ2-5	CASSPYQETQYF	TGTGCCAGCTCACCCTACCAAGAGACCCAGTACTTC
.	.	TRBV5-1	TRBJ2-3	CASSLDRATDTQYF	TGCGCCAGCAGCTTGGATCGAGCCACAGATACGCAGTATTTT
few	TRBD1	TRBV25-1	TRBJ1-6	CASSALDRVNSPLHF	TGTGCCAGCAGTGCCCTGGACAGGGTTAATTCACCCCTCCACTTT
.	.	TRBV20-1	TRBJ2-1	CSAGHFRMQFF	TGCAGTGCTGGACATTTTAGGATGCAGTTCTTC
.	.	TRBV5-1	TRBJ1-4	CASSEATWEEKLFF	TGCGCCAGCAGCGAAGCCACCTGGGAGGAAAAACTGTTTTTT
.	.	TRBV11-2	TRBJ2-2	CASSLGGETGELFF	TGTGCCAGCAGCTTAGGCGGAGAAACCGGGGAGCTGTTTTTT
.	TRBD2	TRBV25-1	TRBJ2-3	CASSIFGTRPDTQYF	TGTGCCAGCAGTATTTTTGGGACTAGACCAGATACGCAGTATTTT
.	.	TRBV27	TRBJ2-7	CASGSSRNYEQYF	TGTGCCAGCGGCTCTAGCCGAAACTACGAGCAGTACTTC
.	.	TRBV7-8	TRBJ1-3	CASSTTPTGRGNTIYF	TGTGCCAGCAGCACTACCCCGACAGGTCGCGGAAACACCATATATTTT
.	.	TRBV4-1	TRBJ1-6	CASSQKQSREYNSPLHF	TGCGCCAGCAGCCAAAAACAGAGCAGAGAATATAATTCACCCCTCCACTTT
.	.	TRBV6-5	TRBJ2-2	CASSYGLATGELFF	TGTGCCAGCAGTTATGGGCTAGCCACCGGGGAGCTGTTTTTT
once	.	TRBV11-2	TRBJ2-3	CASSLDQRFTDTQYF	TGTGCCAGCAGCTTAGATCAGAGGTTCACAGATACGCAGTATTTT
.	.	TRBV3-1/TRBV3-2	TRBJ1-3	CASSSSDQGNTIYF	TGTGCCAGCAGCTCGTCCGATCAGGGAAACACCATATATTTT
.	TRBD1	TRBV19	TRBJ2-5	CASSIAGGRETQYF	TGTGCCAGTAGTATAGCAGGGGGACGAGAGACCCAGTACTTC
.	.	TRBV18	TRBJ1-1	CASSPGVMGGRNTEAFF	TGTGCCAGCTCACCAGGGGTTATGGGGGGAAGGAACACTGAAGCTTTCTTT
.	TRBD2	TRBV3-1/TRBV3-2	TRBJ2-7	CASSLRTRNEQYF	TGTGCCAGCAGCCTCAGGACTAGAAACGAGCAGTACTTC
.	.	TRBV10-3	TRBJ1-2	CAISEYRNYGYTF	TGTGCCATCAGTGAGTACAGGAACTATGGCTACACCTTC
few	TRBD1	TRBV7-8	TRBJ1-3	CASSLILAGGSSGNTIYF	TGTGCCAGCAGCTTAATCCTGGCAGGGGGCAGCTCTGGAAACACCATATATTTT
.	TRBD2	TRBV3-1/TRBV3-2	TRBJ2-7	CASSHYTSGSPYEQYF	TGTGCCAGCAGCCATTACACTAGCGGGAGCCCCTACGAGCAGTACTTC
once	TRBD2	TRBV28	TRBJ2-7	CASRRLAGGNFKHEQYF	TGTGCCAGCAGGAGACTAGCGGGAGGGAATTTTAAGCACGAGCAGTACTTC